This passage covers 4 T cell receptor beta chains from one sample sequenced in a study of long-term antiretroviral therapy in people with HIV. Sequencing used immunoSEQ v3.0 at survey level. Assay: immunoSEQ multiplex PCR; the TCRdb copy retains only in-frame clones and omits some. The table includes 15,000 or so clones, approximately 88% detected once. The sequenced sample was unsorted PBMCs, obtained 0.7 years before starting antiretroviral therapy. These receptors all come from a man aged 50 to 59 with HIV.

As to this clone: Other DNA sequences in this specimen translate into the identical CDR3. V and J are TRBV5-6 and TRBJ1-1, with D unclear. Germline loops: CDR1 SGHDT, CDR2 YYEEEE. This CDR3 is 12 amino acids long. V was pared by 0 bases and J by 6 bases, with 6 bases between. In nucleotides, the CDR3 is TGTGCCAGCAGCTTGGGCGCGGCTGAAGCTTTCTTT. Translating gives CASSLGAAEAFF.

The chain combines TRBV11-2 with TRBJ2-5, with TRBD2 identical over 10 bases. This CDR3 spans 17 amino acids. Losses at the gene ends were 4 bases for V and 1 base for J; bases not matched to a gene: 9. Germline V lookup: CDR1 SGHAT, CDR2 FQNNGV. The CDR3 DNA is TGTGCCAGCAGCTCCCCTTTGGGGACTAGCGTCCAAGAGACCCAGTACTTC. The encoded protein is CASSSPLGTSVQETQYF.

This chain connects TRBV5-1 to TRBJ2-7; D perhaps matches TRBD1 (6 bases). Trimming cost V 2 bases and J 3 bases, with 15 bases left between them. Germline CDR1 reads SGHRS; CDR2 reads YFSETQ. This CDR3 spans 15 amino acids. The chain's CDR3 is CASSLLQGTGYEQYF. DNA of the CDR3: TGCGCCAGCAGCTTACTACAGGGAACGGGCTACGAGCAGTACTTC.

The chain couples TRBV5-1 to TRBJ1-4; D is unresolved. With 2 bases removed from V and 5 bases from J, the gap between germline ends came to 7 bases. The CDR3 is made up of 13 amino acids. Germline lookup yields CDR1 SGHRS and CDR2 YFSETQ. The CDR3 region has the DNA TGCGCCAGCAGCTTAGGTGTGAATGAAAAACTGTTTTTT. Translation: CASSLGVNEKLFF.